These T cell receptor beta chains were read from a single sample in a study of early T cells in non-severe SARS-CoV-2 infection. Via MiXCR, TCRdb re-called the 5' RACE reads, giving one row per CDR3 protein. This repertoire shows some 55,000 distinct CDR3 sequences, over 9.5% found once; its top ten account for approximately 2.8%. Sequencing was done on a sample of whole blood. The receptors shown here come from an adult who was a healthcare worker with PCR-confirmed SARS-CoV-2 infection or an uninfected control (not recorded which). The CDR3 runs from the conserved cysteine through the conserved F or W. The order of the fields is D gene, V gene, clone size, J gene, CDR3 protein, CDR3 DNA. The D gene is left open where the match is weak. Expanded clones get a size class; other rows say once, few or many, or leave the size out.

-	TRBV18	many	TRBJ1-1	CASSPSKGGNTEAFF	TGTGCCAGCTCACCCTCAAAGGGGGGGAACACTGAAGCTTTCTTT
-	TRBV7-3	-	TRBJ2-1	CASSLKEPHVFTPTMSSFF	TGTGCCAGCAGCTTAAAAGAACCGCACGTTTTCACTCCTACAATGAGCAGTTTCTTC
-	TRBV6-6	many	TRBJ1-3	CASSYSTVTGSGNTIYF	TGTGCCAGCAGTTACTCGACAGTAACTGGCTCTGGAAACACCATATATTTT
TRBD1	TRBV3-1	many	TRBJ2-7	CASSPRTGGLNEQYF	TGTGCCAGCAGCCCCCGGACAGGGGGCTTGAACGAGCAGTACTTC
TRBD1	TRBV24-1	-	TRBJ2-1	CATSDPRTGYNEQFF	TGTGCCACCAGTGACCCAAGGACAGGCTACAATGAGCAGTTCTTC
-	TRBV29-1	many	TRBJ1-4	CSARRGGNEKLFF	TGCAGCGCCCGGAGAGGGGGAAATGAAAAACTGTTTTTT
TRBD1	TRBV3-1	few	TRBJ2-4	CASSRSQTGAKNIQYF	TGTGCCAGCAGCCGGTCCCAGACAGGGGCCAAAAACATTCAGTACTTC
-	TRBV7-9	many	TRBJ1-2	CASSFSGYGYTF	TGTGCCAGCAGCTTCAGTGGATATGGCTACACCTTC
TRBD2	TRBV20-1	-	TRBJ2-1	CSARNVLAGGREQFF	TGCAGTGCTAGGAACGTACTAGCGGGGGGTCGTGAGCAGTTCTTC
TRBD2	TRBV5-1	many	TRBJ2-2	CASKLAGAITGELFF	TGCGCCAGCAAACTAGCGGGGGCGATCACCGGGGAGCTGTTTTTT
-	TRBV29-1	-	TRBJ2-1	CSVEQAYNEQFF	TGCAGCGTTGAACAGGCGTACAATGAGCAGTTCTTC
TRBD1	TRBV24-1	many	TRBJ1-1	CATSGRQGEAFF	TGTGCCACCAGTGGACGACAGGGGGAAGCTTTCTTT
-	TRBV29-1	many	TRBJ2-5	CSVETGETQYF	TGCAGCGTTGAAACTGGGGAGACCCAGTACTTC
TRBD2	TRBV6-6	many	TRBJ2-3	CASREKRELVTDTQYF	TGTGCCAGCAGGGAAAAGCGGGAGTTGGTCACAGATACGCAGTATTTT
-	TRBV5-1	-	TRBJ1-3	CASSGSSQAYSGNTIYF	TGCGCCAGCAGCGGCAGTTCACAGGCTTACTCTGGAAACACCATATATTTT
-	TRBV20-1	few	TRBJ2-7	CSARDYGRGGFEQYF	TGCAGTGCTAGAGATTACGGCAGGGGAGGCTTCGAGCAGTACTTC
-	TRBV7-9	many	TRBJ1-6	CASSLLTVNSPLHF	TGTGCCAGCAGCTTATTAACCGTAAATTCACCCCTCCACTTT
TRBD2	TRBV7-9	many	TRBJ2-1	CASSLARIPRSGRAWGNEQFF	TGTGCCAGCAGCTTAGCGCGCATTCCCCGCAGCGGGAGGGCCTGGGGCAATGAGCAGTTCTTC
-	TRBV7-2	many	TRBJ2-1	CASSIYPAFYNEQFF	TGTGCCAGCAGCATCTACCCCGCCTTTTACAATGAGCAGTTCTTC
-	TRBV29-1	many	TRBJ2-7	CSAGDSTYEQYF	TGCAGCGCCGGGGACTCAACCTACGAGCAGTACTTC
TRBD1	TRBV7-3	many	TRBJ2-3	CASSPDRGTDTQYF	TGTGCCAGCAGCCCGGACAGGGGCACAGATACGCAGTATTTT
-	TRBV9	few	TRBJ2-2	CASSVRGTGSPGELFF	TGTGCCAGCAGCGTCAGGGGCACAGGGAGCCCCGGGGAGCTGTTTTTT
TRBD2	TRBV29-1	-	TRBJ2-3	CSVGPHPGLAGVTDTQYF	TGCAGCGTTGGCCCCCACCCGGGACTAGCGGGAGTGACAGATACGCAGTATTTT
-	TRBV7-6	many	TRBJ2-7	CASSLTGHGDEQYF	TGTGCCAGCAGCTTAACGGGTCACGGGGACGAGCAGTACTTC
-	TRBV4-1	many	TRBJ2-7	CASSAGQLTYEQYF	TGCGCCAGCAGCGCGGGACAGCTAACCTACGAGCAGTACTTC
-	TRBV9	-	TRBJ1-5	CASSSREGPQPQHF	TGTGCCAGCAGCAGTAGGGAGGGCCCTCAGCCCCAGCATTTT
TRBD2	TRBV3-1	-	TRBJ2-1	CASSPGGAGLYNEQFF	TGTGCCAGCAGCCCCGGGGGAGCGGGGCTATACAATGAGCAGTTCTTC
-	TRBV11-2	-	TRBJ2-1	CASSSRPGQLAGESSYNEQFF	TGTGCCAGCAGCTCTAGACCGGGACAGCTAGCGGGTGAGAGCTCCTACAATGAGCAGTTCTTC
-	TRBV4-2	many	TRBJ1-2	CASSQDSGTNYGYTF	TGTGCCAGCAGCCAAGATTCGGGAACTAACTATGGCTACACCTTC